The T cell receptor (beta chain) described here comes from a study of blood T cells in healthy people across ages. Together with a sample-barcoded 5' primer, a J-beta primer mix was included in a second PCR lasting 7 to 11 cycles. Every sample returned 3 million or more CDR3-containing paired-end reads. TCRdb redid the calling of the 5' RACE reads with MiXCR, one entry per CDR3 protein. This repertoire shows some 1.5 million distinct CDR3 sequences, 28% found once; its top ten account for 6.5% to 8.5%. This clonotype appeared a few times. The sequenced material came from blood. The receptor's source is a woman aged 25 to 39 in good health.

The CDR3 is CASSNRREDGYTF. The CDR3 region has the DNA TGTGCCAGCTCCAATAGGAGGGAGGATGGCTACACCTTC. The rearrangement links TRBV18 to TRBJ1-2; D call uncertain. The CDR3 loop spans 13 amino acids. The germline V gene encodes CDR1 KGHSH and CDR2 LQKENI. Trimming removed 6 bases from V and 6 bases from J, with 14 bases in between.